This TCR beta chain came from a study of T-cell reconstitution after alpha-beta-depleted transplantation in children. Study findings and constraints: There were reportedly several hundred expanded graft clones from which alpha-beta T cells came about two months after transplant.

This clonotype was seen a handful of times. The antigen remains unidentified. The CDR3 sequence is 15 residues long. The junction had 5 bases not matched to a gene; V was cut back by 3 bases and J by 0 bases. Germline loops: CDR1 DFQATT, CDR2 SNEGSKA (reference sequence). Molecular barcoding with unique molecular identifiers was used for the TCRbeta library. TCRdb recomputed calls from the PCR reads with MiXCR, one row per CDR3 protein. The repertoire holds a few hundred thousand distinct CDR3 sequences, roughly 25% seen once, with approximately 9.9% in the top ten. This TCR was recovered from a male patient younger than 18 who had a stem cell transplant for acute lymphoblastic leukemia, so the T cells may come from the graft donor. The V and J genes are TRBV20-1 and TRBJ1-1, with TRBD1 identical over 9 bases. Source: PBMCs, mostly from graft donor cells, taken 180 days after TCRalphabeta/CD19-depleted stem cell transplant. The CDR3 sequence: CSASRTGAMNTEAFF. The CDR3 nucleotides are TGCAGTGCTAGCCGGACAGGGGCTATGAACACTGAAGCTTTCTTT.